These T cell receptor beta chains were read from a single sample in a study of cytomegalovirus exposure and HLA in healthy donors. The method was immunoSEQ multiplex PCR; TCRdb's version includes in-frame clones alone and lacks a portion of them. The repertoire includes around 90,000 clones, 70% to 85% of them detected once, and approximately 2.8% sits in the top ten. The sequencing input was PBMCs. The receptors originated from a man aged 25-45 years in good health and CMV-seronegative. The CDR3 runs from the conserved cysteine through the conserved F or W. The order of the fields is clone size, D gene, V gene, J gene, CDR3 protein, CDR3 DNA. The D gene is left open where the match is weak. Size values are once, few and many counts, or a class for expanded clones, and some rows have none.

-	TRBD2	TRBV7-9	TRBJ2-7	CASSLRTSDEQYF	TGTGCCAGCAGCTTGCGGACTAGCGACGAGCAGTACTTC
once	TRBD1	TRBV7-9	TRBJ1-4	CASSPLRGGSEKLFF	TGTGCCAGCAGCCCCTTGAGAGGGGGCAGTGAAAAACTGTTTTTT
-	TRBD2	TRBV7-6	TRBJ2-2	CASSLGEGTGELFF	TGTGCCAGCAGCTTGGGGGAGGGCACCGGGGAGCTGTTTTTT
-	TRBD1	TRBV10-3	TRBJ2-1	CAISDAAGGNEQFF	TGTGCCATCAGTGATGCGGCAGGGGGCAATGAGCAGTTCTTC
few	TRBD1	TRBV5-1	TRBJ1-2	CASRQLSPGQGHYGYTF	TGCGCCAGCAGACAATTGTCTCCGGGACAGGGTCACTATGGCTACACCTTC
-	-	TRBV5-1	TRBJ1-2	CASSSGSSGNYGYTF	TGCGCCAGCAGCTCCGGGTCGAGCGGAAACTATGGCTACACCTTC
-	TRBD1	TRBV29-1	TRBJ2-5	CSMGTGGAKTQYF	TGCAGTATGGGGACAGGGGGCGCGAAGACCCAGTACTTC
-	TRBD1	TRBV30	TRBJ2-7	CAWSVTGVTYEQYF	TGTGCCTGGAGTGTCACAGGGGTCACCTACGAGCAGTACTTC
-	TRBD2	TRBV30	TRBJ2-7	CAWSVQYGLAVYEQYF	TGTGCCTGGAGTGTACAATACGGCCTAGCGGTTTACGAGCAGTACTTC
few	TRBD1	TRBV19	TRBJ1-2	CASSGLQGADGYTF	TGTGCCAGTAGTGGATTACAGGGGGCGGATGGCTACACCTTC
-	-	TRBV27	TRBJ2-7	CASTARGGFSYEQYF	TGTGCCAGCACCGCAAGGGGGGGGTTCTCCTACGAGCAGTACTTC
-	-	TRBV28	TRBJ1-5	CASSAPERIELQPQHF	TGTGCCAGCAGTGCCCCGGAGAGGATTGAGCTCCAGCCCCAGCATTTT
-	-	TRBV19	TRBJ1-5	CASSIVAGLNQPQHF	TGTGCCAGTAGTATAGTAGCAGGGTTGAATCAGCCCCAGCATTTT
few	TRBD2	TRBV9	TRBJ2-1	CASAPHPLANNEQFF	TGTGCCAGCGCCCCCCACCCACTAGCGAACAATGAGCAGTTCTTC
-	-	TRBV4-2	TRBJ2-1	CASSQELVGNEQFF	TGTGCCAGCAGCCAAGAGTTGGTCGGCAATGAGCAGTTCTTC
-	TRBD2	TRBV7-2	TRBJ2-7	CASRPLAGGSHEQYF	TGTGCCAGCAGACCACTAGCGGGGGGTTCCCACGAGCAGTACTTC
-	-	TRBV13	TRBJ1-1	CASSRHRDTEAFF	TGTGCCAGCAGCCGCCACAGGGATACTGAAGCTTTCTTT
-	TRBD1	TRBV29-1	TRBJ2-5	CSVLTGGAETQYF	TGCAGCGTTCTGACAGGGGGCGCGGAGACCCAGTACTTC
-	-	TRBV28	TRBJ1-2	CASITQGSYGYTF	TGTGCCAGCATTACTCAGGGGAGCTATGGCTACACCTTC
-	-	TRBV6-5	TRBJ1-1	CASRRYTEAFF	TGTGCCAGCAGGAGGTACACTGAAGCTTTCTTT
-	-	TRBV5-6	TRBJ1-4	CASSPPGEGVFNEKLFF	TGTGCCAGCAGCCCCCCAGGGGAAGGGGTCTTTAATGAAAAACTGTTTTTT
-	TRBD2	TRBV30	TRBJ2-1	CAWSAYLGLGSNNEQFF	TGTGCCTGGAGCGCTTATCTGGGACTAGGCTCTAACAATGAGCAGTTCTTC
-	-	TRBV27	TRBJ1-5	CASSLSGRGSGGNQPQHF	TGTGCCAGCAGTTTATCCGGGCGGGGGTCAGGGGGCAATCAGCCCCAGCATTTT
-	-	TRBV5-1	TRBJ2-3	CASSLERTDTQYF	TGCGCCAGCAGCTTGGAGAGGACAGATACGCAGTATTTT
-	-	TRBV9	TRBJ1-1	CASSSQGDTEAFF	TGTGCCAGCAGCTCCCAGGGCGACACTGAAGCTTTCTTT
-	TRBD1	TRBV10-3	TRBJ2-5	CAISESLGGQGKTQYF	TGTGCCATCAGTGAATCCCTCGGAGGACAGGGAAAGACCCAGTACTTC
-	TRBD1	TRBV5-4	TRBJ1-2	CASSLAQGAGGYTF	TGTGCCAGCAGCTTGGCCCAGGGGGCAGGTGGCTACACCTTC
-	TRBD1	TRBV19	TRBJ1-1	CASSWNRGDLEAFF	TGTGCCAGTAGCTGGAACAGGGGTGACCTTGAAGCTTTCTTT
-	TRBD1	TRBV11-2	TRBJ1-2	CASSPTGRTNYGYTF	TGTGCCAGCAGCCCGACAGGGAGGACCAACTATGGCTACACCTTC
-	-	TRBV2	TRBJ1-1	CASSDDRNTEAFF	TGTGCCAGCAGCGATGACAGGAACACTGAAGCTTTCTTT
-	-	TRBV18	TRBJ1-1	CASSPGGEAEAFF	TGTGCCAGCTCACCAGGGGGCGAGGCTGAAGCTTTCTTT
-	-	TRBV28	TRBJ2-6	CAALTGTLGANVLTF	TGTGCTGCCCTTACAGGTACCCTAGGGGCCAACGTCCTGACTTTC
-	-	TRBV6-1	TRBJ1-4	CASILQGVVEKLFF	TGTGCCAGCATCCTACAGGGTGTAGTCGAAAAACTGTTTTTT
-	-	TRBV28	TRBJ1-1	CASIGAGVTEAFF	TGTGCCAGCATAGGGGCAGGGGTCACTGAAGCTTTCTTT
once	-	TRBV28	TRBJ2-7	CASSLDRNYEQYF	TGTGCCAGCAGTTTGGACAGAAACTACGAGCAGTACTTC
-	-	TRBV5-5	TRBJ1-2	CASSLAYSDYGYTF	TGTGCCAGCAGCTTGGCCTACTCGGACTATGGCTACACCTTC
-	-	TRBV7-3	TRBJ1-3	CASSPGGSGNTIYF	TGTGCCAGCAGCCCCGGGGGCTCTGGAAACACCATATATTTT
-	TRBD1	TRBV10-2	TRBJ2-3	CASSPGTGVITDTQYF	TGCGCCAGCAGTCCCGGGACAGGGGTGATCACAGATACGCAGTATTTT
-	-	TRBV7-9	TRBJ2-2	CASSPLLGPGNTGELFF	TGTGCCAGCAGCCCCCTATTGGGCCCAGGGAACACCGGGGAGCTGTTTTTT
few	-	TRBV2	TRBJ1-2	CASRYSGAIYGYTF	TGTGCCAGCAGATATTCGGGAGCTATCTATGGCTACACCTTC
-	-	TRBV4-3	TRBJ2-1	CASSQVREYNEQFF	TGCGCCAGCAGCCAAGTCCGGGAGTACAATGAGCAGTTCTTC
-	TRBD1	TRBV7-3	TRBJ2-3	CASSFDRGPSTDTQYF	TGTGCCAGCAGCTTTGACAGGGGGCCTAGCACAGATACGCAGTATTTT